This is a list of T cell receptor beta chains from one sample in a study of shared clonotypes between healthy human individuals. Only in-frame clones appear in the TCRdb table, and some are missing; sequencing was by immunoSEQ multiplex PCR. The repertoire includes 1.6 million or so clones, around 95% of them detected once, and 1% to 1.5% sits in the top ten. The specimen was naive CD4+ T cells sorted from blood. The receptors here all came from a man aged 25 to 40 in good health. Each CDR3 is given with its conserved first and last residue. Each record gives: D gene, J gene, V gene, clone size, CDR3 DNA, CDR3 protein. A D gene is named only where the DNA matches it firmly. The listing skips clone size in some rows; elsewhere it reads once, few, many or a size class.

. | TRBJ2-1 | TRBV11-2 | . | TGTGCCAGCACCCAGATCGATTACAATGAGCAGTTCTTC | CASTQIDYNEQFF
. | TRBJ2-5 | TRBV5-1 | . | TGCGCCAGCAGCTTGGCTGGGGACACGGGTGAGACCCAGTACTTC | CASSLAGDTGETQYF
. | TRBJ2-2 | TRBV7-9 | . | TGTGCCAGCAGCTACGCGAAGCTTATCGTCACCGGGGAGCTGTTTTTT | CASSYAKLIVTGELFF
TRBD2 | TRBJ2-7 | TRBV28 | . | TGTGCCAGCAGTTTCGTCGCGGGAGGCCATGAGCAGTACTTC | CASSFVAGGHEQYF
. | TRBJ2-1 | TRBV11-2 | . | TGTGCCAGCAGCTCCCCATGGAATAAGCAGTTCTTC | CASSSPWNKQFF
. | TRBJ1-5 | TRBV14 | . | TGTGCCAGCAGCCACCGCCACAGGTCACAAGGCAATCAGCCCCAGCATTTT | CASSHRHRSQGNQPQHF
. | TRBJ2-5 | TRBV11-2 | . | TGTGCCAGCAGCTTCTGGGGTGTGGGTTCCGGAGAGACCCAGTACTTC | CASSFWGVGSGETQYF
. | TRBJ2-6 | TRBV5-4 | . | TGTGCCAGCAGTAAAGGGGGCTCTGGGGCCAACGTCCTGACTTTC | CASSKGGSGANVLTF
. | TRBJ2-1 | TRBV10-1 | . | TGCGCCAGCAGTGAATTGAGGACTAATAAAGAGCAGTTCTTC | CASSELRTNKEQFF
. | TRBJ1-2 | TRBV5-4 | . | TGTGCCAGCAGCCAAAACCAAGATCGGGGCTACACCTTC | CASSQNQDRGYTF
TRBD1 | TRBJ2-2 | TRBV2 | . | TGTGCCAGCAGCCGGGACAGGGGGTTCTCTGGGGAGCTGTTTTTT | CASSRDRGFSGELFF
. | TRBJ1-2 | TRBV28 | . | TGTGCCAGTGCTCTCGGGTCGACGAACTATGGCTACACCTTC | CASALGSTNYGYTF
TRBD1 | TRBJ2-7 | TRBV29-1 | . | TGCAGCGTCGGAGCCCGACAGGGTACCTACGAGCAGTACTTC | CSVGARQGTYEQYF
TRBD1 | TRBJ2-7 | TRBV5-6 | . | TGTGCCAGCAGCTCACCGGGACAGGGGCGTTACGAGCAGTACTTC | CASSSPGQGRYEQYF
. | TRBJ2-1 | TRBV14 | once | TGTGCCAGCAGCCATCCGGGACCAGGGAATGAGCAGTTCTTC | CASSHPGPGNEQFF
. | TRBJ1-3 | TRBV5-1 | . | TGCGCCAGCAGCTTGGGACAAACCACCTCTGGAAACACCATATATTTT | CASSLGQTTSGNTIYF
. | TRBJ1-4 | TRBV15 | . | TGTGCCACCAGCAGAGATTTGACTAATGAAAAACTGTTTTTT | CATSRDLTNEKLFF
. | TRBJ2-1 | TRBV19 | . | TGTGCCAGTAGTAGGGAGAATGAGCAGTTCTTC | CASSRENEQFF
. | TRBJ2-5 | TRBV15 | . | TGTGCCACCAGCAGAGATCGAGGGTTGGAGACCCAGTACTTC | CATSRDRGLETQYF
TRBD2 | TRBJ2-1 | TRBV5-1 | . | TGCGCCAGCAGCTTGGCCCCTAGCGGGGGCCACAATGAGCAGTTCTTC | CASSLAPSGGHNEQFF
. | TRBJ2-1 | TRBV29-1 | . | TGCAGCGTTGAAGATTCCAGGAGCTCCTACAATGAGCAGTTCTTC | CSVEDSRSSYNEQFF
TRBD1 | TRBJ1-2 | TRBV10-1 | . | TGCGCCAGCAAAACAGGGGCGCTCTCCTATAGGGGCTACACCTTC | CASKTGALSYRGYTF
TRBD1 | TRBJ2-7 | TRBV18 | . | TGTGCCAGCAGCGGACAGGGGAGAGACTACGAGCAGTACTTC | CASSGQGRDYEQYF
. | TRBJ1-5 | TRBV15 | . | TGTGCCACCAGAAACCCGACAGGAAACCAGCATTTT | CATRNPTGNQHF
TRBD1 | TRBJ1-1 | TRBV18 | . | TGTGCCAGCTCACCACCGAAGGGACAGCCAACTCCGACCACTGAAGCTTTCTTT | CASSPPKGQPTPTTEAFF
. | TRBJ1-5 | TRBV4-3 | once | TGCGCCAGCAGCCATAACAGAGGAATTAATCAGCCCCAGCATTTT | CASSHNRGINQPQHF
. | TRBJ2-3 | TRBV10-2 | . | TGCGCCAGCGGAGAACTAGGCACAGATACGCAGTATTTT | CASGELGTDTQYF
. | TRBJ2-7 | TRBV20-1 | . | TGCAGTGCTAGGAGCGTCTACGAGCAGTACTTC | CSARSVYEQYF
. | TRBJ2-7 | TRBV5-1 | once | TGCGCCAGCAGCCCTGGTGGTGGTAGCGACTACGAGCAGTACTTC | CASSPGGGSDYEQYF
TRBD1 | TRBJ1-5 | TRBV19 | . | TGTGCCAGTAGTTACGTGACAGGGTATCAGGCCCAGCATTTT | CASSYVTGYQAQHF
TRBD1 | TRBJ2-7 | TRBV6-6 | . | TGTGCCAGCAGTCTACCGACAGGGGGCAACGAGCAGTACTTC | CASSLPTGGNEQYF
TRBD2 | TRBJ2-1 | TRBV2 | . | TGTGCCAGCAGGGAACTAGCGGGAGTGGTCAATGAGCAGTTCTTC | CASRELAGVVNEQFF
TRBD1 | TRBJ2-3 | TRBV5-5 | . | TGTGCCAGCAGCTTGGAGACAGGGGGGACGCAGTATTTT | CASSLETGGTQYF
TRBD2 | TRBJ2-5 | TRBV6-1 | . | TGTGCCAGCTCGGTCAGGGCGGGAGGGACCCAGTACTTC | CASSVRAGGTQYF
. | TRBJ2-5 | TRBV11-2 | once | TGTGCCAGCAGCTTATCTGCCAGCCCATGGAGAGAGACCCAGTACTTC | CASSLSASPWRETQYF
. | TRBJ2-7 | TRBV5-1 | . | TGCGCCAGCAGCTTCCGAGCAACCTCCGACTACGAGCAGTACTTC | CASSFRATSDYEQYF
. | TRBJ2-1 | TRBV7-8 | . | TGTGCCAGCAGCCATTATACAGCGTACAATGAGCAGTTCTTC | CASSHYTAYNEQFF
TRBD2 | TRBJ2-2 | TRBV5-1 | . | TGCGCCAGCAGCCCTACTAGCGGGATCTTCACCGGGGAGCTGTTTTTT | CASSPTSGIFTGELFF
. | TRBJ2-1 | TRBV25-1 | once | TGTGCCAGCAGTGAATATGTGAAGGGGCCATCTGATGAGCAGTTCTTC | CASSEYVKGPSDEQFF
. | TRBJ2-2 | TRBV5-1 | . | TGCGCCAGCAGCTCGAACACCGGGGAGCTGTTTTTT | CASSSNTGELFF
TRBD1 | TRBJ2-7 | TRBV10-3 | . | TGTGCCATGGGGACAGAAGGTACCTCGACCTACGAGCAGTACTTC | CAMGTEGTSTYEQYF
TRBD1 | TRBJ2-7 | TRBV28 | . | TGTGCCAGCAGTTTATGGACAGGGAAATCCTACGAGCAGTACTTC | CASSLWTGKSYEQYF
. | TRBJ2-3 | TRBV30 | . | TGTGCCTGGAGTGATGATACGCAGTATTTT | CAWSDDTQYF
. | TRBJ1-6 | TRBV11-2 | . | TGTGCCAGCAGCCTGAATTGGGGTTCACCCCTCCACTTT | CASSLNWGSPLHF
. | TRBJ2-1 | TRBV7-9 | . | TGTGGAGTCAGGAGTTCGTACAATGAGCAGTTCTTC | CGVRSSYNEQFF
. | TRBJ2-7 | TRBV28 | . | TGTGCCAGCAGTTTCCCTACAGGGCCTCGAACATACGAGCAGTACTTC | CASSFPTGPRTYEQYF
. | TRBJ2-2 | TRBV10-1 | once | TGCGCCAGCAGTGAGAGAGGATCTTTACCCGGGGAGCTGTTTTTT | CASSERGSLPGELFF
. | TRBJ2-7 | TRBV5-1 | . | TGCGCCAGCAGCTTGGCAGCCCATGTCTCCTACGAGCAGTACTTC | CASSLAAHVSYEQYF
. | TRBJ2-3 | TRBV6-1 | . | TGTGCCAGCAGCCCAGAAACTAGGCATACGCAGTATTTT | CASSPETRHTQYF
. | TRBJ2-5 | TRBV29-1 | . | TGCAGCGTTCTCGACGGCCAAGAGACCCAGTACTTC | CSVLDGQETQYF
. | TRBJ1-1 | TRBV6-6 | few | TGTGCCAGCAGTTATAATCGGGACCTTAAAGGGACTGAAGCTTTCTTT | CASSYNRDLKGTEAFF
. | TRBJ1-4 | TRBV2 | . | TGTGCCAGCAGGGTGGGCGAAGAAAAACTGTTTTTT | CASRVGEEKLFF
. | TRBJ2-5 | TRBV5-5 | . | TGTGCCAGCAGTTGGCGTGGGGGAGCGGAGACCCAGTACTTC | CASSWRGGAETQYF
TRBD1 | TRBJ1-2 | TRBV29-1 | once | TGCAGCGTTGCACAGGGGGCGCTGGGTGGCTACACCTTC | CSVAQGALGGYTF
. | TRBJ2-7 | TRBV11-2 | few | TGTGCCAGCAGCATCAACGGGGGGCGGTACGAGCAGTACTTC | CASSINGGRYEQYF
. | TRBJ2-5 | TRBV29-1 | once | TGCAGCACCGCAGGAAGCGGAACCGGGGGTGAGACCCAGTACTTC | CSTAGSGTGGETQYF
. | TRBJ1-5 | TRBV7-2 | . | TGTGCCAGCAGCCTACTGGGGGGGAGCAATCAGCCCCAGCATTTT | CASSLLGGSNQPQHF
. | TRBJ1-5 | TRBV7-6 | . | TGTGCCAGCAGCTTAATAAATAAAAGCAATCAGCCCCAGCATTTT | CASSLINKSNQPQHF
. | TRBJ2-7 | TRBV11-2 | . | TGTGCCAGCAGCCCATTGGCAGGCAGCTACGAGCAGTACTTC | CASSPLAGSYEQYF